Shown below are 24 T cell receptor beta chains from a single sample sequenced in a study of CD4 T cells in relation to SARS-CoV-2 and coronaviruses. Antigens for these TCRs are unknown. Here immunoSEQ multiplex PCR was the method, and the copy in TCRdb shows in-frame clones only, minus some. This table has approximately 40,000 clones, around four fifths appearing once. The sequenced material came from memory CD4+ T cells from PBMCs, cultured in vitro. The receptor set was obtained from an adult with COVID-19.

The chain carries TRBV7-9 and TRBJ2-7; the match to TRBD1 covers 7 bases. Germline lookup yields CDR1 SEHNR and CDR2 FQNEAQ (reference sequence). Trimming at V came to 1 base and at J to 2 bases, leaving 2 bases not matched to a gene. CDR3 size: 14 residues. The CDR3 loop reads CASSLEGQTYEQYF. The DNA of the CDR3 is TGTGCCAGCAGCTTAGAGGGACAGACCTACGAGCAGTACTTC.

This chain connects TRBV14 to TRBJ2-7; 7 bases map to TRBD1. The CDR3 extends over 15 amino acids. Germline V gene data show CDR1 as SGHDN and CDR2 as FVKESK. Germline trimming cut 1 base from V and 4 bases from J; bases unmatched to any gene: 7. This CDR3 is CASSQASTGAYEQYF. The CDR3 DNA follows: TGTGCCAGCAGCCAAGCGTCCACAGGGGCTTACGAGCAGTACTTC.

This clone was detected a few times. This chain uses TRBV18 with TRBJ2-3; D not certain. Between the trimmed V and J ends, which lost 3 bases and 2 bases, there was a span of 6 bases. The CDR3 consists of 13 residues. The germline V gene has CDR1 KGHSH and CDR2 LQKENI. CDR3 residues: CASSPYFTDTQYF. In DNA, the CDR3 is TGTGCCAGCTCACCGTACTTCACAGATACGCAGTATTTT. Complete variable domain (other parts from reference TRBV18 and TRBJ2-3): NAGVMQNPRHLVRRRGQEARLRCSPMKGHSHVYWYRQLPEEGLKFMVYLQKENIIDESGMPKERFSAEFPKEGPSILRIQQVVRGDSAAYFCASSPYFTDTQYFGPGTRLTVL.

V is TRBV11-2 and J is TRBJ2-7; TRBD2 matches 8 bases. The germline CDR1 and CDR2 sequences are SGHAT and FQNNGV. V shed 0 bases and J 4 bases; nucleotides not matched to a gene: 5. The CDR3 covers 15 residues. The CDR3, as DNA: TGTGCCAGCAGCTTAGATTCGGGAGGGCCGTACGAGCAGTACTTC. Translation gives CASSLDSGGPYEQYF.

This chain uses TRBV11-2 with TRBJ2-7; 9 bases line up with TRBD2. The CDR3 covers 16 residues. CDR1 is SGHAT, CDR2 FQNNGV, per germline. The ends lost 5 bases at V and 4 bases at J; junction bases unmatched: 12. The CDR3 DNA reads TGTGCCAGCAGCGATACCGGGACTAGCAAAAATTACGAGCAGTACTTC. Protein: CASSDTGTSKNYEQYF.

The chain is built from TRBV25-1 and TRBJ2-2; 11 positions agree with TRBD2. V shed 3 bases, J shed 3 bases, and the junction held 0 bases outside the gene matches. Germline CDR1 reads MGHDK; CDR2 reads SYGVNS. This CDR3 is 15 amino acids long. CDR3 bases: TGTGCCAGCAGTGATAGCGGGAGGGACACCGGGGAGCTGTTTTTT. Its translation: CASSDSGRDTGELFF.

The V call is TRBV19, the J call TRBJ2-1; 14 bases fit TRBD2. The junction had 5 bases not matched to a gene; V was cut back by 8 bases and J by 5 bases. The CDR3 consists of 15 residues. Germline V gene sequence: CDR1 LNHDA, CDR2 SQIVND (reference sequence). The CDR3 here is CASSRGLAGDNEQFF. The DNA of the CDR3 is TGTGCCAGTTCGAGGGGACTAGCGGGAGACAATGAGCAGTTCTTC.

V usage is TRBV6-4 and J usage is TRBJ1-5; unclear D gene. The CDR3 has 13 amino acids. Per the germline V gene, CDR1 is MRHNA and CDR2 is SNTAGT. The V and J ends lost 4 bases and 4 bases respectively, with 8 bases between them. The CDR3 protein is CASSVSTNQPQHF. The CDR3 DNA reads TGTGCCAGCAGTGTATCAACTAATCAGCCCCAGCATTTT.

The chain is built from TRBV28 and TRBJ1-5; TRBD1 matches 8 bases. The V gene's germline CDR1 is MDHEN and CDR2 SYDVKM. The J segment lost 7 bases and the V segment lost 2 bases, leaving 7 bases of the junction unmatched. The CDR3 is 15 amino acids. CDR3 in DNA: TGTGCCAGCAGTTTACGCGGACAGGGAGGACAGCCCCAGCATTTT. This gives the protein CASSLRGQGGQPQHF.

The chain has TRBV3-1 (or the pseudogene TRBV3-2) and TRBJ1-2; unclear D gene. The CDR3 spans 18 residues. The V gene's germline CDR1 is LGHDT and CDR2 YNNKEL (reference sequence). Trimming cost V 1 base and J 8 bases, with 26 bases left between them. The CDR3 loop reads CASSQGKQLWLSDRGYTF. CDR3 coding DNA: TGTGCCAGCAGCCAAGGAAAACAGCTATGGCTATCTGATCGCGGCTACACCTTC.

This chain uses TRBV5-6 with TRBJ2-3; possible D gene TRBD1, 7 bases. The CDR3 loop spans 19 amino acids. V was clipped by 0 bases and J by 7 bases, with 27 bases between them. CDR1 is SGHDT, CDR2 YYEEEE, per germline. In DNA, the CDR3 is TGTGCCAGCAGCTTGGTGTTCCCAGGGACAGCCAAGGGGGGATATACGCAGTATTTT. Protein product: CASSLVFPGTAKGGYTQYF.

This clone appeared a few times. J is TRBJ1-2 and V is TRBV19; the match to TRBD1 covers 9 bases. The J segment lost 8 bases and the V segment lost 5 bases, leaving 12 bases of the junction unmatched. This CDR3 has 15 residues. Germline CDR1 LNHDA, CDR2 SQIVND (reference sequence). CDR3 DNA sequence: TGTGCCAGTAGTGTCACGGGACAGGGTTTGGGCGGCTACACCTTC. As protein: CASSVTGQGLGGYTF.

V is TRBV6-5 and J is TRBJ1-6; TRBD1 matches 9 bases. J lost 7 bases, V lost 6 bases, and 7 bases had no gene match. CDR3 length: 15 amino acids. Per the germline V gene, CDR1 is MNHEY and CDR2 is SVGAGI. The CDR3 nucleotides are TGTGCCAGCAGAGCCGGGACAGGGAAAAATTCACCCCTCCACTTT. Amino acid sequence: CASRAGTGKNSPLHF.

The chain combines TRBV14 with TRBJ2-3; D is ambiguous. V was cut by 5 bases and J by 4 bases, with 10 bases left in between. The CDR3 spans 13 residues. In germline, CDR1 is SGHDN, CDR2 FVKESK. The CDR3 nucleotides are TGTGCCAGCAGCAGAAGTGGGGCAGATACGCAGTATTTT. This translates into CASSRSGADTQYF.

This rearrangement joins TRBV6-1 to TRBJ2-1, with 13 bases fitting TRBD2. This CDR3 has 17 residues. V was pared by 4 bases and J by 0 bases, with 3 bases of the junction left unmatched. Germline V gene sequence: CDR1 MNHNS, CDR2 SASEGT. The CDR3 reads CASSAWTSGSSYNEQFF. The CDR3 coding sequence is TGTGCCAGCAGTGCCTGGACTAGCGGGAGCTCCTACAATGAGCAGTTCTTC.

The rearrangement joins TRBV5-1 to TRBJ2-1, with unresolved D. Trimming took 4 bases from V and 0 from J, leaving 14 bases between them. Germline assignment: CDR1 SGHRS and CDR2 YFSETQ. This CDR3 has 16 amino acids. CDR3 region: CASSPEWASSYNEQFF. The CDR3 DNA sequence: TGCGCCAGCAGCCCAGAATGGGCGAGCTCCTACAATGAGCAGTTCTTC. Based on the CDR3 plus reference TRBV5-1 and TRBJ2-1, the full variable domain is KAGVTQTPRYLIKTRGQQVTLSCSPISGHRSVSWYQQTPGQGLQFLFEYFSETQRNKGNFPGRFSGRQFSNSRSEMNVSTLELGDSALYLCASSPEWASSYNEQFFGPGTRLTVL.

This clone came up once. The chain recombines TRBV4-1 with TRBJ2-1, with 8 positions matching TRBD2. With 1 base clipped from V and 5 bases from J, the junction kept 4 bases outside the gene matches. The germline gives CDR1 MGHRA, CDR2 YSYEKL. This CDR3 has 15 residues. CDR3 amino acids: CASSQVGSGNNEQFF. As DNA, the CDR3 is TGCGCCAGCAGCCAAGTAGGTAGCGGGAACAATGAGCAGTTCTTC.

The chain has TRBV19 and TRBJ1-1, with D possibly TRBD1 on 5 matching bases. The ends were cut back, 7 bases at V and 1 base at J, with 13 bases in the middle. Germline CDR1 and CDR2: LNHDA and SQIVND (reference sequence). CDR3 length: 14 amino acids. CDR3 sequence reads: CASKVGTANTEAFF. The CDR3 region has the DNA TGTGCCAGTAAAGTAGGGACGGCGAACACTGAAGCTTTCTTT. Full variable domain (outside the CDR3, taken from reference TRBV19 and TRBJ1-1): DGGITQSPKYLFRKEGQNVTLSCEQNLNHDAMYWYRQDPGQGLRLIYYSQIVNDFQKGDIAEGYSVSREKKESFPLTVTSAQKNPTAFYLCASKVGTANTEAFFGQGTRLTVV.

This clone was counted a single time. This chain uses TRBV18 with TRBJ2-7; possible D gene TRBD2, 5 bases. Germline V gene lookup returns CDR1 KGHSH and CDR2 LQKENI. The CDR3 has 14 amino acids. Deletions cut 3 bases from V and 3 bases from J, with 12 bases between. The CDR3 protein is CASSPPSGYYEQYF. The CDR3 coding sequence is TGTGCCAGCTCACCTCCTTCGGGGTACTACGAGCAGTACTTC. Complete variable domain (other parts from reference TRBV18 and TRBJ2-7): NAGVMQNPRHLVRRRGQEARLRCSPMKGHSHVYWYRQLPEEGLKFMVYLQKENIIDESGMPKERFSAEFPKEGPSILRIQQVVRGDSAAYFCASSPPSGYYEQYFGPGTRLTVT.

The rearrangement joins TRBV2 to TRBJ2-1, with 12 bases identical to TRBD2. After removal of 7 bases from V and 3 bases from J, the junction contained 4 bases not matched to a gene. CDR1 SNHLY and CDR2 FYNNEI come from the germline V gene. The CDR3 totals 15 residues. CDR3 protein: CASIGLAGRYNEQFF. CDR3 in DNA: TGTGCCAGCATCGGACTAGCGGGACGCTACAATGAGCAGTTCTTC.

The chain combines TRBV7-9 with TRBJ2-1; TRBD2 matches 11 bases. V lost 4 bases to trimming and J lost 1 base; unmatched junction nucleotides: 9. CDR1 SEHNR and CDR2 FQNEAQ come from the germline V gene (reference sequence). The CDR3 sequence is 18 residues long. The CDR3, as DNA: TGTGCCAGCAGCTCCCTTAGCGGGAGGGCGGGGTCCTACAATGAGCAGTTCTTC. Its protein is CASSSLSGRAGSYNEQFF.

This chain joins TRBV28 and TRBJ1-2; D might be TRBD1 (5 bases). Per the germline V gene, CDR1 is MDHEN and CDR2 is SYDVKM. Trimming removed 6 bases at V and 13 bases at J, with 21 bases between. This CDR3 has 13 residues. As DNA, the CDR3 is TGTGCCAGCAGAACGACACCAGGGAGGGTCGGCACCTTC. It translates to CASRTTPGRVGTF.

The chain uses TRBV28 and TRBJ2-7, with D possibly matching TRBD2 (6 bases). Germline assignment: CDR1 MDHEN and CDR2 SYDVKM. The CDR3 sequence is 15 residues long. V was clipped by 3 bases and J by 4 bases, with 16 bases between them. The CDR3, as DNA: TGTGCCAGCAGTTTGGATGGCGGGATAGGGTACGAGCAGTACTTC. Translating gives CASSLDGGIGYEQYF.

This clone has a single count. The rearrangement links TRBV6-4 to TRBJ2-7, with D perhaps matching TRBD2 (5 bases). V lost 7 bases to trimming and J lost 7 bases, with 26 bases between them. Germline loops: CDR1 MRHNA, CDR2 SNTAGT. This CDR3 has 16 residues. CDR3 DNA sequence: TGTGCCAGCACCCTGGGCAGCTGCAAGCCTACGGGAGAGCAGTACTTC. It codes for CASTLGSCKPTGEQYF.